A selection of T cell receptor beta chains follows, all from one sample in a study of Ad26.COV2.S vaccination and SARS-CoV-2 variants. Sequenced by immunoSEQ multiplex PCR; TCRdb stores in-frame clones only, minus some. The profile shows about 680,000 clones, around 89% of them singletons. This material consisted of peripheral blood, taken in a trial of Ad26.COV2.S vaccine versus placebo. The receptor source for this set is a person aged 18 to 59 who received the Ad26.COV2.S COVID-19 vaccine or a placebo. CDR3s include the opening cysteine and the closing phenylalanine or tryptophan. The D gene is left open where the match is weak. Not every row has a clone size; where given, it reads once, few, many or a size class.

v_call: TRBV7-2; j_call: TRBJ2-1; d_call: TRBD2; clone_size: .; cdr3_nt: TGTGCCAGCAGCTTATCGAGACTAGCGGGGATTGAGCAGTTCTTC; cdr3_aa: CASSLSRLAGIEQFF
v_call: TRBV5-1; j_call: TRBJ1-2; d_call: .; clone_size: .; cdr3_nt: TGCGCCAGCAGCTCGGTCACGGGTAACTATGGCTACACCTTC; cdr3_aa: CASSSVTGNYGYTF
v_call: TRBV29-1; j_call: TRBJ2-2; d_call: TRBD1; clone_size: once; cdr3_nt: TGCAGCGAAGGACAGGGGAACACCGGGGAGCTGTTTTTT; cdr3_aa: CSEGQGNTGELFF
v_call: TRBV30; j_call: TRBJ2-3; d_call: .; clone_size: .; cdr3_nt: TGTGCCTGGAGTGTAGGGGCAGGGGCCCCAGATACGCAGTATTTT; cdr3_aa: CAWSVGAGAPDTQYF
v_call: TRBV10-3; j_call: TRBJ1-5; d_call: .; clone_size: .; cdr3_nt: TGTGCCATCAGTGGACAGGAAAATCAGCCCCAGCATTTT; cdr3_aa: CAISGQENQPQHF
v_call: TRBV7-9; j_call: TRBJ2-1; d_call: TRBD1; clone_size: .; cdr3_nt: TGTGCCAGCAGCCGGGACAGGGGGAGTTACAATGAGCAGTTCTTC; cdr3_aa: CASSRDRGSYNEQFF
v_call: TRBV19; j_call: TRBJ2-7; d_call: TRBD1; clone_size: .; cdr3_nt: TGTGCCAGTAGTAGCGGGACAGGGAATTCCTACGAGCAGTACTTC; cdr3_aa: CASSSGTGNSYEQYF
v_call: TRBV7-2; j_call: TRBJ2-5; d_call: .; clone_size: once; cdr3_nt: TGTGCCAGCAGCTTCGGCCCGACAGAGACCCAGTACTTC; cdr3_aa: CASSFGPTETQYF
v_call: TRBV2; j_call: TRBJ2-5; d_call: TRBD2; clone_size: .; cdr3_nt: TGTGCCAGCGGACTAGCGGTATGGGAGACCCAGTACTTC; cdr3_aa: CASGLAVWETQYF
v_call: TRBV7-2; j_call: TRBJ2-2; d_call: .; clone_size: .; cdr3_nt: TGTGCCAGCAGCCCAGCTAGGACGGGAAACACCGGGGAGCTGTTTTTT; cdr3_aa: CASSPARTGNTGELFF
v_call: TRBV3-1/TRBV3-2; j_call: TRBJ2-7; d_call: TRBD2; clone_size: .; cdr3_nt: TGTGCCAGCAGCCACCTATCGGGACTAGCGGGAGGGCCCTCCTACGAGCAGTACTTC; cdr3_aa: CASSHLSGLAGGPSYEQYF
v_call: TRBV7-9; j_call: TRBJ2-7; d_call: .; clone_size: .; cdr3_nt: TGTGCCAGCAGCTTAGATAAGCGGCACTACGAGCAGTACTTC; cdr3_aa: CASSLDKRHYEQYF
v_call: TRBV24-1; j_call: TRBJ1-5; d_call: .; clone_size: .; cdr3_nt: TGTGCCACCAGTCCGGGACACCCTTACAATCAGCCCCAGCATTTT; cdr3_aa: CATSPGHPYNQPQHF
v_call: TRBV28; j_call: TRBJ2-5; d_call: .; clone_size: .; cdr3_nt: TGTGCCAGCAGTTTGCGTAGGGAGACCCAGTACTTC; cdr3_aa: CASSLRRETQYF
v_call: TRBV2; j_call: TRBJ2-1; d_call: TRBD2; clone_size: once; cdr3_nt: TGTGCCACCGACCAGGTTAGCGGGAGCCCCGGGGCTTGGCTTGAGCAGTTCTTC; cdr3_aa: CATDQVSGSPGAWLEQFF
v_call: TRBV7-2; j_call: TRBJ1-5; d_call: .; clone_size: once; cdr3_nt: TGTGCCAGCAGCTTGTGGGGTACTAACCCCCAGCATTTT; cdr3_aa: CASSLWGTNPQHF
v_call: TRBV15; j_call: TRBJ2-3; d_call: TRBD2; clone_size: .; cdr3_nt: TGTGCCACCAGAGAAGTCCTCTTCGGAGGGCGGGAGGGCCGAGATACGCAGTATTTT; cdr3_aa: CATREVLFGGREGRDTQYF
v_call: TRBV5-1; j_call: TRBJ1-2; d_call: TRBD1; clone_size: .; cdr3_nt: TGCGCCAGCAGCTTGGTCATGACAGGGGTTTATGGCTACACCTTC; cdr3_aa: CASSLVMTGVYGYTF
v_call: TRBV6-2/TRBV6-3; j_call: TRBJ1-1; d_call: .; clone_size: .; cdr3_nt: TGTGCCAGCAGTAAGGAGGGGGGCCAGAACACTGAAGCTTTCTTT; cdr3_aa: CASSKEGGQNTEAFF
v_call: TRBV11-2; j_call: TRBJ1-4; d_call: .; clone_size: .; cdr3_nt: TGTGCCAGCAGCTTAGAAGGGGGGACGGAAAAACTGTTTTTT; cdr3_aa: CASSLEGGTEKLFF
v_call: TRBV10-3; j_call: TRBJ1-2; d_call: TRBD1; clone_size: .; cdr3_nt: TGTGCCATCAGTGAGTCGCGACAGGGGAACGGCTATGGCTACACCTTC; cdr3_aa: CAISESRQGNGYGYTF
v_call: TRBV7-2; j_call: TRBJ1-1; d_call: .; clone_size: .; cdr3_nt: TGTGCCAGCAGTTTGATGTCGGGGAACACTGAAGCTTTCTTT; cdr3_aa: CASSLMSGNTEAFF
v_call: TRBV7-2; j_call: TRBJ2-7; d_call: .; clone_size: .; cdr3_nt: TGTGCCAGCAGCTCCTCCGGACAGAGAGGGGACGAGCAGTACTTC; cdr3_aa: CASSSSGQRGDEQYF
v_call: TRBV15; j_call: TRBJ1-6; d_call: TRBD1; clone_size: .; cdr3_nt: TGTGCCACCAGCAGCGGGACAGCTGATAATTCACCCCTCCACTTT; cdr3_aa: CATSSGTADNSPLHF
v_call: TRBV3-1/TRBV3-2; j_call: TRBJ1-1; d_call: .; clone_size: .; cdr3_nt: TGTGCCAGCAGCCTAGGGGCAGTTGAAGCTTTCTTT; cdr3_aa: CASSLGAVEAFF
v_call: TRBV6-6; j_call: TRBJ1-1; d_call: .; clone_size: .; cdr3_nt: TGTGCCAGCAGCCCTGCAGCTGAAGCTTTCTTT; cdr3_aa: CASSPAAEAFF
v_call: TRBV27; j_call: TRBJ2-1; d_call: .; clone_size: once; cdr3_nt: TGTGCCAGCAGTCACTTCCCGGGGACATACAATGAGCAGTTCTTC; cdr3_aa: CASSHFPGTYNEQFF
v_call: TRBV5-1; j_call: TRBJ2-6; d_call: .; clone_size: .; cdr3_nt: TGCGCCAGCATGGGCCCCGGGGCCAACGTCCTGACTTTC; cdr3_aa: CASMGPGANVLTF
v_call: TRBV5-4; j_call: TRBJ2-4; d_call: .; clone_size: .; cdr3_nt: TGTGCAGGAGGAACAGGCAAAAACATTCAGTACTTC; cdr3_aa: CAGGTGKNIQYF
v_call: TRBV29-1; j_call: TRBJ1-2; d_call: TRBD1; clone_size: .; cdr3_nt: TGCAGCGCAGGGACAGGGGATGGCTACACCTTC; cdr3_aa: CSAGTGDGYTF